This is a list of T cell receptor beta chains from one sample in a study of blood T cell repertoires in COVID-19. TCRdb's table, derived via immunoSEQ multiplex PCR, lists solely in-frame clones and lacks some. The table includes about 330,000 clones, roughly 90% detected once. Sequenced sample: PBMCs or T cells enriched from blood (not recorded which). The source of these receptors is a woman in her 30s who had recovered from COVID-19. Both conserved end residues are part of each CDR3. The order of the fields is V gene, clone size, D gene, J gene, CDR3 protein, CDR3 DNA. D genes are given only for firm matches. A row's size may be missing; if present it is once, few, many or a size class.

>TRBV7-2|.|.|TRBJ2-7
CASSIQGGYEQYF
TGTGCCAGCAGCATACAGGGAGGGTACGAGCAGTACTTC
>TRBV19|.|TRBD1|TRBJ1-3
CASNEGAGNTIYF
TGTGCCAGTAATGAGGGGGCCGGAAACACCATATATTTT
>TRBV7-6|once|TRBD1|TRBJ2-7
CASSSGSRTGYYEQYF
TGTGCCAGCAGCTCAGGGAGTAGGACAGGGTACTACGAGCAGTACTTC
>TRBV28|.|TRBD1|TRBJ1-2
CASSLGTGPLGYTF
TGTGCCAGCAGTTTAGGGACAGGGCCTCTTGGCTACACCTTC
>TRBV4-1|.|TRBD1|TRBJ2-3
CASSQGQGGADTQYF
TGCGCCAGCAGTCAGGGACAGGGGGGCGCAGATACGCAGTATTTT
>TRBV28|few|.|TRBJ1-4
CASSSYEPNEKLFF
TGTGCCAGCAGCTCGTACGAGCCTAATGAAAAACTGTTTTTT
>TRBV10-3|.|.|TRBJ2-7
CAISEWASYEQYF
TGTGCCATCAGTGAGTGGGCCTCCTACGAGCAGTACTTC
>TRBV2|.|.|TRBJ1-5
CASSEMGGNQPQHF
TGTGCCAGCAGTGAAATGGGGGGGAATCAGCCCCAGCATTTT
>TRBV3-1/TRBV3-2|.|TRBD1|TRBJ1-2
CASSLDGGQGAKGYTF
TGTGCCAGCAGCCTCGACGGCGGACAGGGGGCTAAAGGCTACACCTTC
>TRBV29-1|once|.|TRBJ2-1
CSVVRLEFGNEQFF
TGCAGCGTTGTTCGGCTGGAGTTTGGGAATGAGCAGTTCTTC
>TRBV5-5|few|.|TRBJ1-5
CASSFSEGGNQPQHF
TGTGCCAGCAGCTTCTCGGAGGGCGGCAATCAGCCCCAGCATTTT
>TRBV19|.|TRBD2|TRBJ2-2
CASSIEGLARTGELFF
TGTGCCAGTAGTATAGAGGGACTAGCGAGAACCGGGGAGCTGTTTTTT
>TRBV5-4|.|TRBD2|TRBJ2-1
CASSRGTSGSYNEQFF
TGTGCCAGCAGCCGGGGGACTAGCGGGTCCTACAATGAGCAGTTCTTC
>TRBV28|.|.|TRBJ2-7
CATVSMGDEQYF
TGTGCCACCGTATCAATGGGAGACGAGCAGTACTTC
>TRBV28|.|.|TRBJ2-1
CASSLGAEQFF
TGTGCCAGCAGCCTAGGAGCTGAGCAGTTCTTC
>TRBV7-2|.|.|TRBJ2-1
CASSFQVGSEQFF
TGTGCCAGCAGCTTCCAGGTCGGATCTGAGCAGTTCTTC
>TRBV19|.|TRBD1|TRBJ2-1
CASSMLGQGGNEQFF
TGTGCCAGTAGTATGCTAGGACAGGGTGGCAATGAGCAGTTCTTC